This entry describes one T cell receptor (beta chain). The antigen is not known. The data stem from a study of type 1 regulatory T cells. Overall study context: This in vitro CD4 product, T-allo10, is enriched for Tr1 cells and alloantigen-specific. General study results and limits: Type 1 regulatory T cells had a more restricted TCR repertoire than non-type 1 regulatory T cells.

One entry per CDR3 protein results from TCRdb running MiXCR on the reads. The sample records roughly 60,000 distinct CDR3 sequences, approximately 60% being singletons. The germline V gene has CDR1 SGHDN and CDR2 FVKESK. V lost 4 bases to trimming and J lost 9 bases, with 18 bases between them. CDR3 length: 14 amino acids. This chain joins TRBV14 and TRBJ1-1, with a possible D match to TRBD1 (6 bases). The sequencing input was cultured non-Tr1 T cells, either the whole culture or a sorted T cell fraction (not recorded which). This TCR derives from a human donor in good health. In DNA, the CDR3 is TGTGCCAGCAGCCGGAACATACAGGGTAGTAAAGCTTTCTTT. This encodes CASSRNIQGSKAFF.